This T cell receptor (beta chain) is drawn from a study of T cell responses to AZD1222 COVID-19 vaccine. V gave up 4 bases and J gave up 1 base, with 10 bases separating them. From germline, CDR1 is SGHTA and CDR2 FQGNSA. CDR3 size: 14 residues. Data came from immunoSEQ multiplex PCR; TCRdb stores just in-frame clones and leaves some out. The table records under 85,000 clones, nearly 90% of them present only once. This chain joins TRBV7-2 and TRBJ1-1, with D unresolved. The TCR sequence derives from an adult in good health. Specimen: peripheral blood, collected on day 0 of MenACWY control vaccination. CDR3 nucleotides: TGTGCCAGCAGCTCCTTCTCAGGGAACACTGAAGCTTTCTTT. Its protein is CASSSFSGNTEAFF. Combining the CDR3 with reference TRBV7-2 and TRBJ1-1 gives the whole variable domain GAGVSQSPSNKVTEKGKDVELRCDPISGHTALYWYRQSLGQGLEFLIYFQGNSAPDKSGLPSDRFSAERTGGSVSTLTIQRTQQEDSAVYLCASSSFSGNTEAFFGQGTRLTVV.